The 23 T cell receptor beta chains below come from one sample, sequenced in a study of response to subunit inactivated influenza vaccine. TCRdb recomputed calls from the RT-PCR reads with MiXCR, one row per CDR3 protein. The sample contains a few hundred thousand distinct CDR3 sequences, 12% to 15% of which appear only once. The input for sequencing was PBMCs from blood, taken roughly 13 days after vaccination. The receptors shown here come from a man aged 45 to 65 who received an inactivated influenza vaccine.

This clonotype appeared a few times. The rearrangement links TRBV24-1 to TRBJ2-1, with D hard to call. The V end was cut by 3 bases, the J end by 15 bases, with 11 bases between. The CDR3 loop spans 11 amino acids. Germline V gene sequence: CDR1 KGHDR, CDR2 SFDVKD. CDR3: CATSDQRTLFF. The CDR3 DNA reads TGTGCCACCAGTGATCAACGTACACTGTTCTTC.

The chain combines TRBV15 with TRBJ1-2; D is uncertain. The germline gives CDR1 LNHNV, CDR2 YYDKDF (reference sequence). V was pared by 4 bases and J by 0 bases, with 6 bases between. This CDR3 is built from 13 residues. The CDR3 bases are TGTGCCACCAGCATCCAGACTAACTATGGCTACACCTTC. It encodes CATSIQTNYGYTF.

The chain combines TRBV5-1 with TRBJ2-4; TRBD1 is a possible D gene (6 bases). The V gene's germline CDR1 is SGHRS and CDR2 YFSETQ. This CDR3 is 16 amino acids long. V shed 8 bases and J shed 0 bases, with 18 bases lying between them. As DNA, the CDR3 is TGCGCCAGAGACGACAGGCTACTGTTAGCCAAAAACATTCAGTACTTC. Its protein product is CARDDRLLLAKNIQYF.

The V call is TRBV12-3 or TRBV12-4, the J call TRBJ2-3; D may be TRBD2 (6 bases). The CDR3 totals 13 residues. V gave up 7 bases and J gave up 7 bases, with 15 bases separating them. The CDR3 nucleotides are TGTGCCAGCACCAAGACTAGTTCCTATACGCAGTATTTT. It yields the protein CASTKTSSYTQYF.

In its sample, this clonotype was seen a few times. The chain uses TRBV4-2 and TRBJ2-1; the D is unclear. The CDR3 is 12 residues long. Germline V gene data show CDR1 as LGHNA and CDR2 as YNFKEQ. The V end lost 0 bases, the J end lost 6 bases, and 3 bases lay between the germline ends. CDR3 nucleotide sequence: TGTGCCAGCAGCCAAGATTCCAATGAGCAGTTCTTC. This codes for CASSQDSNEQFF.

The CDR3 region has the DNA TGCAGTGCCACCGGGACAGGGAACGCCTACGAGCAGTACTTC. It yields the protein CSATGTGNAYEQYF. This rearrangement joins TRBV20-1 to TRBJ2-7, with 9 bases lining up with TRBD1. The CDR3 runs 14 residues. Per the germline V gene, CDR1 is DFQATT and CDR2 is SNEGSKA (reference sequence). Trimming cost V 6 bases and J 2 bases; bases outside gene matches: 8.

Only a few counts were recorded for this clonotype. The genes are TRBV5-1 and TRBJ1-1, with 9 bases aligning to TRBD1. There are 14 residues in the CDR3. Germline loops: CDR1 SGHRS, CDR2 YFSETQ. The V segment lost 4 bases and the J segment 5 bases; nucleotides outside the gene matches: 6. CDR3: CASSLETGGTEAFF. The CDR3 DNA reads TGCGCCAGCAGCCTCGAGACAGGGGGGACTGAAGCTTTCTTT.

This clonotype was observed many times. The CDR3: CASSLWGTDTQYF. The CDR3 DNA reads TGTGCCAGCAGCTTATGGGGCACAGATACGCAGTATTTT. The chain joins TRBV7-7 to TRBJ2-3; the D is unclear. This CDR3 spans 13 amino acids. V dropped 2 bases and J dropped 1 base, with 4 bases sitting between them. Germline V gene lookup returns CDR1 SSHAT and CDR2 FNYEAQ (reference sequence).

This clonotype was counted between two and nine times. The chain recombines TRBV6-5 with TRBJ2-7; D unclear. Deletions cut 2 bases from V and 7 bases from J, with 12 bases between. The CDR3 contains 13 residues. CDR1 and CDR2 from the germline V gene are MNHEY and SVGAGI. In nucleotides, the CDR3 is TGTGCCAGCAGTTACACTATCTCTGGTGAGCAGTACTTC. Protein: CASSYTISGEQYF.

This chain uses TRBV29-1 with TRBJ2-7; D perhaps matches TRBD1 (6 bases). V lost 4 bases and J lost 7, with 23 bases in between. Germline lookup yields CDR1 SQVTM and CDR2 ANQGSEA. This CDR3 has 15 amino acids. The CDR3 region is CSVARGSRGPKEQYF. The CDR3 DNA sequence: TGCAGCGTTGCCCGGGGTAGCAGGGGCCCTAAGGAGCAGTACTTC.

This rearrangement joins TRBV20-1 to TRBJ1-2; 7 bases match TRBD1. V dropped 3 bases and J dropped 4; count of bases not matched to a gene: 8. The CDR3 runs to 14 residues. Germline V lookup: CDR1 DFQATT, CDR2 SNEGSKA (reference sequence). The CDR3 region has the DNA TGCAGTGCTAGGGAGACAGGGTTTAGCTATGGCTACACCTTC. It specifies CSARETGFSYGYTF.

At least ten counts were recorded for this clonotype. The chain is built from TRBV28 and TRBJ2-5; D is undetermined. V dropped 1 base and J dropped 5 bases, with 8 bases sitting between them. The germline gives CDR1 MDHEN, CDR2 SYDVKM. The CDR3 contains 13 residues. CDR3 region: CASSLFARETQYF. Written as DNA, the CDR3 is TGTGCCAGCAGTTTATTTGCGCGGGAGACCCAGTACTTC.

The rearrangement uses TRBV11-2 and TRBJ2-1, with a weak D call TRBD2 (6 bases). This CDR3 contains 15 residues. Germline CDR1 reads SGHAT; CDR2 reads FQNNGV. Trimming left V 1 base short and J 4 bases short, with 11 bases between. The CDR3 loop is CASSLVADVYNEQFF. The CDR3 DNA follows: TGTGCCAGCAGCTTAGTAGCGGATGTTTACAATGAGCAGTTCTTC.

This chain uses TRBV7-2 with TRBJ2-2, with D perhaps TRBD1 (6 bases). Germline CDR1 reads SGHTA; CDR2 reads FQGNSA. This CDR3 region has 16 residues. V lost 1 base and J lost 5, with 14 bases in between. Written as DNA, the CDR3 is TGTGCCAGCAGCTTAGGACCCGCAGGGGCAACCGGGGAGCTGTTTTTT. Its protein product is CASSLGPAGATGELFF.

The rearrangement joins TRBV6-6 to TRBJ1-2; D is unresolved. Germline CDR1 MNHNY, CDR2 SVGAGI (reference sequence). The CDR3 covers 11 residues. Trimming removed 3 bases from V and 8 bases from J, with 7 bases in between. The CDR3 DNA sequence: TGTGCCAGCAGTTATTCCCAGGGCTACACCTTC. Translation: CASSYSQGYTF.

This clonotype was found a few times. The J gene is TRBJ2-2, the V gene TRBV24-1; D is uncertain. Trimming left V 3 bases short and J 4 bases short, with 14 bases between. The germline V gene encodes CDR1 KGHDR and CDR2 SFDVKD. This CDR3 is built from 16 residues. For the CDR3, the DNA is TGTGCCACCAGTGATGATTCCGATCGAGGCACCGGGGAGCTGTTTTTT. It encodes CATSDDSDRGTGELFF.

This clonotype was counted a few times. CDR3 in amino acids: CASSTQNEGSSEQYF. The CDR3 bases are TGTGCCAGTAGTACACAAAACGAAGGGAGCTCCGAGCAGTACTTC. The chain links TRBV19 to TRBJ2-7; maybe TRBD2 (5 bases). V was pared by 4 bases and J by 6 bases, with 19 bases between. The CDR3 sequence is 15 residues long. In germline, CDR1 is LNHDA, CDR2 SQIVND (reference sequence).

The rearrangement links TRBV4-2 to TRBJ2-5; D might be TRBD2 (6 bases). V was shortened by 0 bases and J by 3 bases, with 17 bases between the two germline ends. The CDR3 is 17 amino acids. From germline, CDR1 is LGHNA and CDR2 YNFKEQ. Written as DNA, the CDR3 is TGTGCCAGCAGCCAAGACTGGGGACTGGTAAGAAAAGAGACCCAGTACTTC. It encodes CASSQDWGLVRKETQYF.

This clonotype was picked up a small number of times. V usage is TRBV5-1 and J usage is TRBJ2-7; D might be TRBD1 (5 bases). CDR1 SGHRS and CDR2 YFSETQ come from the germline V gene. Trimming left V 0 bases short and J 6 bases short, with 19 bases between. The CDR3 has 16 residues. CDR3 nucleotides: TGCGCCAGCAGCTTGGAGGAGCAGGGATATCCCGGCGAGCAGTACTTC. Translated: CASSLEEQGYPGEQYF.

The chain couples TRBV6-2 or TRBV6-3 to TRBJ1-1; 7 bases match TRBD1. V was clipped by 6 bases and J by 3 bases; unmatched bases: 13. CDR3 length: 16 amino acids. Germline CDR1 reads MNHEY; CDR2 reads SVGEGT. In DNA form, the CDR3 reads TGTGCCAGCAGGAGACCGGGACAGCCCATGGACACTGAAGCTTTCTTT. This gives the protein CASRRPGQPMDTEAFF.

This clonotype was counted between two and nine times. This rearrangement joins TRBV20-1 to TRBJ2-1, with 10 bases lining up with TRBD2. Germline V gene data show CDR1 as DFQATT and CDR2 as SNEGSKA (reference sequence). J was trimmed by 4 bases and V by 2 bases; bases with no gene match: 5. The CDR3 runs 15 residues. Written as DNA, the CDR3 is TGCAGTGCTAGACCGGGGACTAGCGTTTACAATGAGCAGTTCTTC. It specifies CSARPGTSVYNEQFF.

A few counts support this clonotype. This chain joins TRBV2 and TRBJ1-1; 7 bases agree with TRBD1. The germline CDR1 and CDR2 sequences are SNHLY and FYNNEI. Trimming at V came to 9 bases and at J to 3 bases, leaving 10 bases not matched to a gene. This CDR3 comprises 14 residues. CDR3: CASLSTGTDTEAFF. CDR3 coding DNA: TGTGCCAGTCTCTCGACAGGGACGGACACTGAAGCTTTCTTT.

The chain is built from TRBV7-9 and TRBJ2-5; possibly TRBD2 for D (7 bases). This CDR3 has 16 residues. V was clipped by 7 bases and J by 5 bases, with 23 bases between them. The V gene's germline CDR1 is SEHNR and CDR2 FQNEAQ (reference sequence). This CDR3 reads CASTSWGAGVLETQYF. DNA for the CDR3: TGTGCCAGCACCTCCTGGGGGGCGGGAGTGTTGGAGACCCAGTACTTC.